The clone carrying this TCR beta chain is labeled medium-sized (0.01 to 0.1%). The antigen remains unidentified. These data originate in a study of a mutant IDH1 vaccine in newly diagnosed glioma. Study-wide background: Vaccinations were initiated 4-6 weeks following radiotherapy alone, or were given together with temozolomide cycles. Before enrollment, the patients had been treated with radiotherapy alone, temozolomide alone, or both together. Most of them had received both.

The V end lost 5 bases, the J end lost 0 bases, and 16 bases lay between the germline ends. The CDR3 spans 16 residues. CDR1 is SNHLY, CDR2 FYNNEI, per germline. The method was immunoSEQ multiplex PCR; TCRdb's version includes in-frame clones alone and lacks a portion of them. The sample has roughly 60,000 clones; roughly 68% are singletons. The time point: week 35, safety follow-up. Each vaccine dose was 300 ug of mutant IDH1 20-mer peptide, with topical imiquimod. Donor diagnoses consisted of new WHO grade 3 or 4 IDH1-mutant, ATRX-lost astrocytomas. The source of this sequence is a man aged 50 to 59 with glioma. Sample: PBMCs, taken from a glioma patient whose treatment included an IDH1 peptide vaccine. V and J are TRBV2 and TRBJ1-1; tentatively, D is TRBD1 (5 bases). This CDR3 reads CASSTGTSSMNTEAFF. The DNA for the CDR3 is TGTGCCAGCAGTACCGGGACGAGTTCTATGAACACTGAAGCTTTCTTT.